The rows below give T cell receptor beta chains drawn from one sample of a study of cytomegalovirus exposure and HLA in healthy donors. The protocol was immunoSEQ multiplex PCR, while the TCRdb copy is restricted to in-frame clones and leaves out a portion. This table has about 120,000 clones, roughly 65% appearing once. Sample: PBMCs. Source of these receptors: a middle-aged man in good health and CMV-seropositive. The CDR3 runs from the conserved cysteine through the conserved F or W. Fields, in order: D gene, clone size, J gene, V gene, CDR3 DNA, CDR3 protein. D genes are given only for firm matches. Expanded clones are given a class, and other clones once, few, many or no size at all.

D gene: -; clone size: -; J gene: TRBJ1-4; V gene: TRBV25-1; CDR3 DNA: TGTGCCAGCAGTGATTTCGGGTTACTGGATGAAAAACTGTTTTTT; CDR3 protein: CASSDFGLLDEKLFF
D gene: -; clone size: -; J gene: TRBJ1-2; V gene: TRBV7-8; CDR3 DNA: TGTGCCAGCAGCGGCAGGCCAGCTAACTATGGCTACACCTTC; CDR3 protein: CASSGRPANYGYTF
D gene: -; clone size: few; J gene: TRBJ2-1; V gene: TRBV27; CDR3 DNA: TGTGCCAGCAGTTTAACCCGGACGGGGGGCTTCCAGTTCTTC; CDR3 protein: CASSLTRTGGFQFF
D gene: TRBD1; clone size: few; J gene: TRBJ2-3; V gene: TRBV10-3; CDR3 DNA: TGTGCCACTTCCGGACAGGGCACAGATACGCAGTATTTT; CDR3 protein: CATSGQGTDTQYF
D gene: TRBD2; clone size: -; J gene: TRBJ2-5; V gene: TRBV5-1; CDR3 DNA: TGCGCCAGCAAGACCGTTTATAGCGGGGGGGCCTTGGAGACCCAGTACTTC; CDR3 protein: CASKTVYSGGALETQYF
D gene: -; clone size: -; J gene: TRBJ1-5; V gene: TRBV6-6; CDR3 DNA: TGTGCCAGCGAGGACAGCAAAGGATATAGCAATCAGCCCCAGCATTTT; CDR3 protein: CASEDSKGYSNQPQHF
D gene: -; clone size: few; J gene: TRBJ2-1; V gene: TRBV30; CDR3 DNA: TGTGCCTGCCACAGGGAGAACGGGAATGAGCAGTTCTTC; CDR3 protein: CACHRENGNEQFF
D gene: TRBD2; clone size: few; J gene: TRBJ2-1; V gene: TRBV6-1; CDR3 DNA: TGTGCCAGCAAATCAGCGGGGGGGCTTGAGGAGCAGTTCTTC; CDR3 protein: CASKSAGGLEEQFF
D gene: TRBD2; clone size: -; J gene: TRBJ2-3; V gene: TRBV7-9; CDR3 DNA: TGTGCCAGCAGCCCGCTGACTAGCGGGGGTGGTACAGATACGCAGTATTTT; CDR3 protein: CASSPLTSGGGTDTQYF
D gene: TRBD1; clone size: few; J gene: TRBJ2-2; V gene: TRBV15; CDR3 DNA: TGTGCCACCAGCGCAGGACAGGGGGCGACCGGGGAGCTGTTTTTT; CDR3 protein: CATSAGQGATGELFF
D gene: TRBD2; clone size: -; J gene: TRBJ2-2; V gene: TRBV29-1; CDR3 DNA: TGCAGCGGACGGGCGGGAGGGGCGAACACCGGGGAGCTGTTTTTT; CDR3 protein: CSGRAGGANTGELFF
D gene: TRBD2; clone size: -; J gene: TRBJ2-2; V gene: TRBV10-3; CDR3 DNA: TGTGCCATCAGTGGGACTAGCGGCCCCGGGGAGCTGTTTTTT; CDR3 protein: CAISGTSGPGELFF
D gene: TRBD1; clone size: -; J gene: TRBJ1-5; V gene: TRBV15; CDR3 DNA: TGTGCCACCAGCAGAGACAGACAGGGTAGCAATCAGCCCCAGCATTTT; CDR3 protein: CATSRDRQGSNQPQHF
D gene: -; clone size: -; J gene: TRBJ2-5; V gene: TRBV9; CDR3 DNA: TGTGCCAGCAGCGTAGATCGGAGGAGTGGGCAAGAGACCCAGTACTTC; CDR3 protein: CASSVDRRSGQETQYF
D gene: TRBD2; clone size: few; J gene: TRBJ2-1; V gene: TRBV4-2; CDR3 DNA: TGTGCCAGCAGCCAAGTTCCGGGACTAGCGGGAGGGCCCGATGAGCAGTTCTTC; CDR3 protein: CASSQVPGLAGGPDEQFF
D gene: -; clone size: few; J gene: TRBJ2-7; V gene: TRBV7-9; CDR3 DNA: TGTGCCAGCAGCCCCGACGAGGTGACCTACGAGCAGTACTTC; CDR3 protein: CASSPDEVTYEQYF
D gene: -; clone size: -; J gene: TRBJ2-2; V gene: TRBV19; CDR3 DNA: TGTGCCAGTACGTCGCTGGGGCACACCGGGGAGCTGTTTTTT; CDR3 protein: CASTSLGHTGELFF
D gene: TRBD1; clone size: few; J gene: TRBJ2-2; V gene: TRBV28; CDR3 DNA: TGTGCCAGCGGGGGGAACAGGGGGAGCACCGGGGAGCTGTTTTTT; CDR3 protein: CASGGNRGSTGELFF
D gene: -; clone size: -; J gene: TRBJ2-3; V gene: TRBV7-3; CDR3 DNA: TGTGCCAGCAGCTTAAATGGGCAGACAGATACGCAGTATTTT; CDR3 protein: CASSLNGQTDTQYF